This T cell receptor (beta chain) was sequenced during a study of T cell responses to AZD1222 COVID-19 vaccine. Broader study findings: Sampling that yielded the repertoires occurred only after the peak T cell response. CD4 TCRs covered the whole spike, strongest at regions 160-218 and 743-854. Baseline seropositivity occurred in only a handful of AZD1222 recipients.

The CDR3 runs to 16 residues. With 7 bases removed from V and 4 bases from J, the gap between germline ends came to 19 bases. Germline V gives CDR1 WSHSY, CDR2 SAAADI. On this clone: What it recognizes is unknown.

Clones were read by immunoSEQ multiplex PCR, and TCRdb kept only the in-frame ones, dropping some. This sample yields fewer than 120,000 clones, of which 94% are seen a single time; approximately 2.9% belongs to the top ten. The sequence was collected from an adult who received the AZD1222 COVID-19 vaccine. The chain joins TRBV10-2 to TRBJ2-2; D is possibly TRBD2 (5 bases). Sequences were derived from peripheral blood, sampled 28 days after the second AZD1222 dose. CDR3 region: CASTPGSLTPTGELFF. CDR3 DNA: TGCGCCAGCACCCCTGGGAGCCTAACTCCCACCGGGGAGCTGTTTTTT.